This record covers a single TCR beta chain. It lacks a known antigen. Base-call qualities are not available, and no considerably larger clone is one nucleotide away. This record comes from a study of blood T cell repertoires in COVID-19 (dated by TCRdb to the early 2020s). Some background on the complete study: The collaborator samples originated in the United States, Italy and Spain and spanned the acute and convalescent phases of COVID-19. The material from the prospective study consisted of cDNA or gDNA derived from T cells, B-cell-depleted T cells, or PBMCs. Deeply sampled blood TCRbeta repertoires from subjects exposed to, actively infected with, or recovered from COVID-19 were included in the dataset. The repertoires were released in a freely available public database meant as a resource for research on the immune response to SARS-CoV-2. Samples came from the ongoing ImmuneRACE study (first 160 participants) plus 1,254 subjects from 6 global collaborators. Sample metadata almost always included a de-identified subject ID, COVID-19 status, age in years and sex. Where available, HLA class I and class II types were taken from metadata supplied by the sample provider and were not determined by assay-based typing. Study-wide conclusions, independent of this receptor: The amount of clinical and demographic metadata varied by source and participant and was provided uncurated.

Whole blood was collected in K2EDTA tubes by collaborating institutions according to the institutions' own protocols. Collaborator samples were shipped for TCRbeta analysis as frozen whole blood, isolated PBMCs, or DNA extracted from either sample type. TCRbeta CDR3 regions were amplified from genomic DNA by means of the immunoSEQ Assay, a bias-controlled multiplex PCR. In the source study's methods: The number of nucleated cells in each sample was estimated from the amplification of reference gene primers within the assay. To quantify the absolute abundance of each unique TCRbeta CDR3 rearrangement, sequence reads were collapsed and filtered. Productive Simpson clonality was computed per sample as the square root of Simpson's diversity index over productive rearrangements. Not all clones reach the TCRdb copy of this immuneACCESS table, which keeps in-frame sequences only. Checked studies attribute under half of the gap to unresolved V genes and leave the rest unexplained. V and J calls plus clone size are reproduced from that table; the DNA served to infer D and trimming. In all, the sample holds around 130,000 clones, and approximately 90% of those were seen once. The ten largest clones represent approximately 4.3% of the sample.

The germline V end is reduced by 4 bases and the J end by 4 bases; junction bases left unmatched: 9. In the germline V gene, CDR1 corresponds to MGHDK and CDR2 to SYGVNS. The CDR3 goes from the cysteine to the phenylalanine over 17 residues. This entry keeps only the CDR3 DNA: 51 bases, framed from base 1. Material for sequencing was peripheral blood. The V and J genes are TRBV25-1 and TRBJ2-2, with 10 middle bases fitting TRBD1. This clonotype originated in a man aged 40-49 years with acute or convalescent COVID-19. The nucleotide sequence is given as TGTGCCAGCAGTGGAACCGGGACAGGGGACTTCACCGGGGAGCTGTTTTTT. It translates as CASSGTGTGDFTGELFF. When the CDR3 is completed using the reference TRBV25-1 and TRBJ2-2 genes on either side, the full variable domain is EADIYQTPRYLVIGTGKKITLECSQTMGHDKMYWYQQDPGMELHLIHYSYGVNSTEKGDLSSESTVSRIRTEHFPLTLESARPSHTSQYLCASSGTGTGDFTGELFFGEGSRLTVL.